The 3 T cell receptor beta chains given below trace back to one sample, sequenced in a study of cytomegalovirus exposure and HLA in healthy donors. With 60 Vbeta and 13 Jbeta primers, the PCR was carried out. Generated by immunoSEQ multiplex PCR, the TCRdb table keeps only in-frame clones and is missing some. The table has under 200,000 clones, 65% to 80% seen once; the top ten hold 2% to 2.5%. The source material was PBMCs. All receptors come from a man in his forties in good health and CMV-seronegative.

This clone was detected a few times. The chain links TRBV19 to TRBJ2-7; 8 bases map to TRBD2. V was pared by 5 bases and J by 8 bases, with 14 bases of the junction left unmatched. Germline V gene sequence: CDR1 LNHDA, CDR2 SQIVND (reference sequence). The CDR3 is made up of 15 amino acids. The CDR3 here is CASSPPGLGPEKQYF. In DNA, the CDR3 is TGTGCCAGTAGTCCTCCGGGACTAGGCCCTGAGAAGCAGTACTTC. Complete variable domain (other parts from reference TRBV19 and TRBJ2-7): DGGITQSPKYLFRKEGQNVTLSCEQNLNHDAMYWYRQDPGQGLRLIYYSQIVNDFQKGDIAEGYSVSREKKESFPLTVTSAQKNPTAFYLCASSPPGLGPEKQYFGPGTRLTVT.

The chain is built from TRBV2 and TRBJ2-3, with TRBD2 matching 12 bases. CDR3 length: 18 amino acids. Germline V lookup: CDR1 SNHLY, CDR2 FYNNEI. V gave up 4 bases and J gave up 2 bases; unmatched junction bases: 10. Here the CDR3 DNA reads TGTGCCAGCAGTGGGGAGGTCGGACTAGCGGGGATCACAGATACGCAGTATTTT. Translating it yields CASSGEVGLAGITDTQYF.

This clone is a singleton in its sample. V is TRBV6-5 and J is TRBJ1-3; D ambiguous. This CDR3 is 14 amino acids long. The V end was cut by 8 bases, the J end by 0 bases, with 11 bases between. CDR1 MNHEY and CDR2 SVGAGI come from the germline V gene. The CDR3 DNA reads TGTGCCAGCTGTTTAACGAGCTCTGGAAACACCATATATTTT. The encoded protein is CASCLTSSGNTIYF.